Given below is one TCR beta chain in context. Its antigen is unknown. Base qualities are not at hand, and no much larger clone is one base apart. After removal of 4 bases from V and 4 bases from J, the junction retains 8 bases not matched to a gene. CDR1 MDHEN and CDR2 SYDVKM are derived from the germline V gene. Inclusive of the bounding cysteine and phenylalanine, the CDR3 is 16 residues long. The retained sequence is limited to the CDR3, 48 bases, with the frame set at the first base. This specimen belongs to a study of beta chain features in type 1 diabetes (dated by TCRdb to 2016 to 2019). About the study as a whole: Mean age, gender distribution, total cell number and subset yield did not differ between patients and healthy donors. The study compared TCRB repertoires of sorted circulating CD4+ T cell subsets between recently diagnosed type 1 diabetes patients and matched healthy donors. Whereas all 28 donors provided naive and central memory subsets, regulatory and stem cell-like memory subsets were isolated from just 8 patients and roughly eight healthy donors. Across all samples, about 110 million sorted cells were examined, and cell number per subset correlated strongly with RNA yield. The paper as a whole reports these results and caveats: Shorter templates might be favored by PCR, yet because patient and control samples were amplified and corrected together, any such skew would affect both groups equally. Fewer insertions and more nucleotide deletions at VDJ recombination sites were observed in patients with type 1 diabetes, implying thymic rearrangement abnormalities. Because cDNA rather than genomic DNA was sequenced, highly expressing activated cells could have been over-represented, although no difference in activation and CD3 levels was found between groups. Because small numbers of individuals were included in the HLA sub-analyses, any influence of HLA type on TCRB rearrangement was left unresolved. Type 1 diabetes patients showed a moderate but significant shortening of TCRB CDR3 length in all four CD4+ subsets. Naive, central memory and regulatory TCRB repertoires appeared to be more similar among patients than among healthy donors.

The entire amount of isolated RNA was reverse transcribed using the High Capacity cDNA Reverse Transcription Kit, so the sequenced TCRB transcripts were expressed ones. Deep immunoSEQ sequencing was performed on naive, central memory and regulatory T cell samples, with an average of about 3.57 million total reads per sample. Sorted cells were lysed in RLT buffer, and RNA was extracted using DNase-treated RNeasy Micro or Mini kits according to cell number. To prevent cross-contamination, every cell subset was processed on its own, while patient and healthy donor samples were processed together. TCRB sequences were amplified from cDNA with the immunoSEQ multiplex PCR, producing 87-bp fragments spanning the CDR3 region. Sequencing of the amplicons was performed on the Illumina HiSeq platform. Per the source publication's procedure: Synthetic template baselines were used to correct PCR bias computationally, reads within Hamming distance 2 were collapsed together, and singletons that could not be merged were discarded. By aligning reads against IMGT, V, D and J genes, CDR3 length, and insertions or deletions at six rearrangement sites were assigned. Within each subset, clonotype counts were normalized to the number of sorted cells before true diversity and Gini coefficients were calculated with the tcR R package. The overlap coefficient, calculated on TCRB nucleotide sequences, was used to quantify repertoire sharing. Out-of-frame TCRB sequences from naive cells were analyzed as a proxy for the pre-selection repertoire. Entries here come from immuneACCESS through TCRdb and include only in-frame sequences with V and J called. Some clones fail to appear in such tables; in the studies checked, an unresolved V gene covers under half of the shortfall, and the cause of the remainder is unknown. V, J and clone size derive from that table, while D and trimming were established from the DNA sequence. In this sample the table shows around 280,000 clones, 15% of which occur a single time. Less than 0.02% of the sample belongs to the ten largest clones.

Each donor gave one peripheral blood draw, averaging approximately 0.11 L, which was collected into heparinised tubes. A BD FACSAria II and a panel including CD45RO, CCR7, CD25, CD127, CD95 and CD27 were used to sort naive, central memory, regulatory and stem cell-like memory CD4+ T cells. All sorted populations exceeded 95% purity. PBMCs were isolated right away by Lymphoprep density gradient centrifugation and were stained directly, without culture. To minimize batch effects, samples were stained and sorted in pairs, one healthy donor with one patient per experiment. Sequenced material: naive CD4+ T cells from blood. Explained via the paper, the cell subset or site label denotes: true naive CD4+ T cells. The rearrangement combines TRBV28 with TRBJ2-7, and TRBD1 aligns with 12 junction nucleotides. The sequence was collected from a man between 18 and 35 years old with type 1 diabetes. The CDR3 has the sequence CASSSPGTGGGYEQYF. The base sequence is TGTGCCAGCAGTTCTCCCGGGACAGGGGGCGGTTACGAGCAGTACTTC.